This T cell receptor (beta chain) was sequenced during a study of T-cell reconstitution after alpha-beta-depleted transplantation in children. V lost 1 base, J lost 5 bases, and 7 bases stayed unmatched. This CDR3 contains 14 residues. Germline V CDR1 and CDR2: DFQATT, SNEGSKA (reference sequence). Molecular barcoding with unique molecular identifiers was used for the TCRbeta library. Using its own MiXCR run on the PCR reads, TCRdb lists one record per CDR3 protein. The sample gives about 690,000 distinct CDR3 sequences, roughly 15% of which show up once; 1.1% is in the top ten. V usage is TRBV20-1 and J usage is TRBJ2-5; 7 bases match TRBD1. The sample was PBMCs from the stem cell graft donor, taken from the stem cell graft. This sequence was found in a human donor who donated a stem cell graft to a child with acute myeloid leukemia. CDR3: CSARGDSERETQYF. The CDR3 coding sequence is TGCAGTGCTAGAGGGGACAGCGAGCGGGAGACCCAGTACTTC.